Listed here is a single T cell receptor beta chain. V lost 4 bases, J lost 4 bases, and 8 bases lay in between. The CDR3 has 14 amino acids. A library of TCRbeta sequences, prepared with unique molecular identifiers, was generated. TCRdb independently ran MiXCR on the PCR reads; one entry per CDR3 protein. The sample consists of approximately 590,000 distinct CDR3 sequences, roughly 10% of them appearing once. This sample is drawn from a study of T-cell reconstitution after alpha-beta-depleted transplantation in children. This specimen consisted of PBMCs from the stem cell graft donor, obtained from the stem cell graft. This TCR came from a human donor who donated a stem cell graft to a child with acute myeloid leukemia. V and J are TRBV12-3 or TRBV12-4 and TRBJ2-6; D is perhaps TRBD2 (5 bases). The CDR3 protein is CASSWGDGANVLTF. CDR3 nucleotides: TGTGCCAGCAGTTGGGGAGACGGGGCCAACGTCCTGACTTTC.